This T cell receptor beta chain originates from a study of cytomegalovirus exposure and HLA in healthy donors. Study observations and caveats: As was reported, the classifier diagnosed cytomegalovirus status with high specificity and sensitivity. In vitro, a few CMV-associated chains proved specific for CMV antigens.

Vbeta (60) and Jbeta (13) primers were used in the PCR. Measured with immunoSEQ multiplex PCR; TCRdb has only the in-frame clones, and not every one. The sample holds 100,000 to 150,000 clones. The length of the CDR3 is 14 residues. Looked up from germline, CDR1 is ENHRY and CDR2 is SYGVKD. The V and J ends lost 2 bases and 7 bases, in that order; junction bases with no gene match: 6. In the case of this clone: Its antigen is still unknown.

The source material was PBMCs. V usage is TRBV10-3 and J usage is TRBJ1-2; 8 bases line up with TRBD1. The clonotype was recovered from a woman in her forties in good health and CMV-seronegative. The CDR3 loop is CAISEATGEIGYTF. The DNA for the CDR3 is TGTGCCATCAGTGAGGCGACAGGGGAAATTGGCTACACCTTC.